This T cell receptor (beta chain) was found in a study of cytomegalovirus exposure and HLA in healthy donors. Study outcomes and limitations: For cytomegalovirus status, the classifier reportedly gave diagnoses with high specificity and sensitivity. The tendency of first-cohort TCR clusters to co-occur in the 100 to 150 validation repertoires emerged from a later analysis.

The CDR3 runs to 15 residues. The V end was cut by 0 bases, the J end by 0 bases, with 6 bases between. Looked up from germline, CDR1 is WNHNN and CDR2 is SYGVQD (reference sequence). Points on this clone: Its antigen remains unidentified.

Only in-frame clones appear in the TCRdb table, and some are missing; sequencing was by immunoSEQ multiplex PCR. The sample consists of fewer than 250,000 clones, about 84% of them appearing once. This rearrangement joins TRBV10-1 to TRBJ2-1; D gene ambiguous. Sequenced material: PBMCs. The clonotype comes from a woman between 18 and 29 years old in good health and CMV-seronegative. This CDR3 reads CASSESVSSYNEQFF. The CDR3 DNA reads as TGCGCCAGCAGTGAGTCTGTGAGCTCCTACAATGAGCAGTTCTTC.